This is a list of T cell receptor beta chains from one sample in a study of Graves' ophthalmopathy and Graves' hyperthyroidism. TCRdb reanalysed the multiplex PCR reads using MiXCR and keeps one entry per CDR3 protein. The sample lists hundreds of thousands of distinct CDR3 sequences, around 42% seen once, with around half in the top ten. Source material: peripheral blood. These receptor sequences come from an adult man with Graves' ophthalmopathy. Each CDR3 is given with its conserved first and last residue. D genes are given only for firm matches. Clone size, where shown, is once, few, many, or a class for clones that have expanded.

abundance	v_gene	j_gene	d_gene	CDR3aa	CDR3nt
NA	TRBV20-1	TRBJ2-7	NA	CSANRDGDEQYF	TGCAGTGCTAACAGGGACGGGGACGAGCAGTACTTC
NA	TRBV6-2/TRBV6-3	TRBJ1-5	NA	CASSYPGFNQPQHF	TGTGCCAGCAGTTACCCAGGGTTCAATCAGCCCCAGCATTTT
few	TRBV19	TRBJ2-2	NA	CASSTTGLGTGELFF	TGTGCCAGTAGTACCACGGGTCTCGGGACCGGGGAGCTGTTTTTT
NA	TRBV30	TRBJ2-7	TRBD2	CAWRPLAGESYEQYF	TGTGCCTGGAGGCCCCTAGCGGGAGAGTCCTACGAGCAGTACTTC
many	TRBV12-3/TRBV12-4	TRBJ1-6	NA	CASSSGGAVGSPLHF	TGTGCCAGCAGTTCCGGGGGAGCGGTCGGTTCACCCCTCCACTTT
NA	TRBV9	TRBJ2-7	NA	CASTLSGDPHEQYF	TGTGCCAGCACACTCTCAGGGGACCCCCACGAGCAGTACTTC
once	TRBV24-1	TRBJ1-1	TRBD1	CATSGPGQGGGTEAFF	TGTGCCACCAGTGGTCCGGGACAGGGAGGGGGCACTGAAGCTTTCTTT
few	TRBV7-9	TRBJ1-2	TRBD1	CASSPKATGLGGYTF	TGTGCCAGCAGCCCCAAGGCGACAGGGCTCGGTGGCTACACCTTC
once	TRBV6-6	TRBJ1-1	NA	CASGDLVGYYVNTEAFF	TGTGCCAGCGGCGATTTAGTGGGTTACTATGTGAACACTGAAGCTTTCTTT
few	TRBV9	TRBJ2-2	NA	CASSVGGWTGELFF	TGTGCCAGCAGCGTAGGGGGCTGGACCGGGGAGCTGTTTTTT
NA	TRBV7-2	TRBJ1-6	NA	CASSLAEVGVSSPLHF	TGTGCCAGCAGCTTAGCGGAGGTCGGGGTGAGTTCACCCCTCCACTTT
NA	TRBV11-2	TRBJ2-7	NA	CASSLYGSSYEQYF	TGTGCCAGCAGTTTATACGGTAGCTCCTACGAGCAGTACTTC
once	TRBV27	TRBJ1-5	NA	CASSLWGHSNQPQHF	TGTGCCAGCAGTTTATGGGGACACAGCAATCAGCCCCAGCATTTT
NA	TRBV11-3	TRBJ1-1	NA	CASSLRQGGEAFF	TGTGCCAGCAGCCTCCGACAAGGTGGTGAAGCTTTCTTT
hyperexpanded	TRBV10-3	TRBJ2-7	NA	CAISLGNEQYF	TGTGCCATCAGTTTAGGAAACGAGCAGTACTTC
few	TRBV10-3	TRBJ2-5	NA	CASGNDQETQYF	TGTGCCAGCGGGAACGACCAAGAGACCCAGTACTTC
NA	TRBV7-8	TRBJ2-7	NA	CASSSALSGTLSSYEQYF	TGTGCCAGCAGCTCAGCCCTGTCGGGGACCCTGAGCTCCTACGAGCAGTACTTC
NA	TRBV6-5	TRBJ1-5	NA	CASSHGTNQPQHF	TGTGCCAGCAGCCACGGGACCAATCAGCCCCAGCATTTT
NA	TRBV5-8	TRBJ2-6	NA	CASSSGRGPTGANVLTF	TGTGCCAGCAGCTCCGGTAGGGGCCCAACTGGGGCCAACGTCCTGACTTTC
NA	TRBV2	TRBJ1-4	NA	CASSDSDTQAEKLFF	TGTGCCAGCAGTGACAGTGACACGCAGGCGGAAAAACTGTTTTTT
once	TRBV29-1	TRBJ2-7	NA	CSARDAAYEQYF	TGCAGCGCGAGGGACGCCGCCTACGAGCAGTACTTC
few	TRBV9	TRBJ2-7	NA	CASSPAVKRSYEQYF	TGTGCCAGCAGCCCCGCCGTCAAAAGATCCTACGAGCAGTACTTC
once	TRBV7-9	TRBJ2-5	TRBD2	CASSFSSGVSGRAVKTQYF	TGTGCCAGCAGCTTCTCGTCAGGAGTTAGCGGGAGGGCCGTAAAGACCCAGTACTTC
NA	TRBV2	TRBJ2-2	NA	CASSRLGGSGELFF	TGTGCCAGCAGCCGCCTTGGGGGCAGCGGGGAGCTGTTTTTT
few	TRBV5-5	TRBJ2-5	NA	CASSLGQIQETQYF	TGTGCCAGCAGCTTGGGACAGATCCAAGAGACCCAGTACTTC
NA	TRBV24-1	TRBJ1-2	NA	CATSDYLENGYTF	TGTGCCACCAGTGATTACCTGGAGAATGGCTACACCTTC
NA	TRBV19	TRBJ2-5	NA	CASSISGQRTETQYF	TGTGCCAGTAGTATCAGCGGACAGAGAACGGAGACCCAGTACTTC
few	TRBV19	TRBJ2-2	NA	CASSRDSVTSGELFF	TGTGCCAGTAGTCGGGACAGCGTGACTAGCGGGGAGCTGTTTTTT
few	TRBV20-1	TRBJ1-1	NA	CSARVITGTRYTEAFF	TGCAGTGCTAGAGTTATTACAGGGACGCGATACACTGAAGCTTTCTTT
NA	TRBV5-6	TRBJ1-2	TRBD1	CASSPFRDRDGYTF	TGTGCCAGCAGCCCTTTCCGGGACAGGGATGGCTACACCTTC
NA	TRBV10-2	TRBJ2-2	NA	CASSEASANTGELFF	TGCGCCAGCAGTGAGGCTAGCGCGAACACCGGGGAGCTGTTTTTT
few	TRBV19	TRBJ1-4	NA	CASRLRGQTNEKLFF	TGTGCCAGTAGGCTAAGAGGTCAGACTAATGAAAAACTGTTTTTT
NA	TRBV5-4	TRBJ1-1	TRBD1	CASSQDNGQGGTEAFF	TGTGCCAGCAGCCAAGATAACGGACAGGGAGGTACTGAAGCTTTCTTT
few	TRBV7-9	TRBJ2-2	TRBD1	CASSLAGTGDTGELFF	TGTGCCAGCAGCTTAGCCGGGACAGGGGACACCGGGGAGCTGTTTTTT
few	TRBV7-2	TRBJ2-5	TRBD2	CASSQGAGGGQETQYF	TGTGCCAGCAGCCAGGGTGCGGGAGGGGGCCAAGAGACCCAGTACTTC
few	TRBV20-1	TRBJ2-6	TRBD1	CSARDRGRVSGANVLTF	TGCAGTGCGAGGGACAGGGGGAGGGTCTCTGGGGCCAACGTCCTGACTTTC
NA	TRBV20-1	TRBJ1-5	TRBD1	CSARFTGGPSNQPQHF	TGCAGTGCTAGATTCACAGGGGGACCAAGCAATCAGCCCCAGCATTTT
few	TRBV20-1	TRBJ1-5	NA	CSARDPNQPQHF	TGCAGTGCTCGCGACCCGAACCAGCCCCAGCATTTT